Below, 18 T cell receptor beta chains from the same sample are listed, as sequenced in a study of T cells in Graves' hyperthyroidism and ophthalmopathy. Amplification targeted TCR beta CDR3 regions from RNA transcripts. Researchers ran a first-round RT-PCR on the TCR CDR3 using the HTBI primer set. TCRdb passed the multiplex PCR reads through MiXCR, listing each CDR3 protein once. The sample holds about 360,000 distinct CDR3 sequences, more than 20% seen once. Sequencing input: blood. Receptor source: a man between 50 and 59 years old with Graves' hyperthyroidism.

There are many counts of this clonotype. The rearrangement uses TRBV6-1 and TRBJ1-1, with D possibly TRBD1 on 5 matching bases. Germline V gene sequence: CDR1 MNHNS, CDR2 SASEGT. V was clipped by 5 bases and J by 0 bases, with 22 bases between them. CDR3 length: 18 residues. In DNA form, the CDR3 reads TGTGCCAGCAGTCCCCTGGACATCCGCTTCGGGGTGAACACTGAAGCTTTCTTT. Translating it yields CASSPLDIRFGVNTEAFF.

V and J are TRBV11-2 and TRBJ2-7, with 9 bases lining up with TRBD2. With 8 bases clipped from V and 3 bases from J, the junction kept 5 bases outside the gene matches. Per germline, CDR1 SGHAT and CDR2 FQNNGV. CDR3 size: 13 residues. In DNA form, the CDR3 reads TGTGCCAGCCGGACTAGCGTAGTCTACGAGCAGTACTTC. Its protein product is CASRTSVVYEQYF.

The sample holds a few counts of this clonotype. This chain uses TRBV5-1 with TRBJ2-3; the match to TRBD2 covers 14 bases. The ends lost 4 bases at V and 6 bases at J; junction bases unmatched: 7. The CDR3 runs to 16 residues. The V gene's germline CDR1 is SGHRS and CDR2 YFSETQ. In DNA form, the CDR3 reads TGCGCCAGCAGCCCCCCGGGACTAGCGGGAGCCGATACGCAGTATTTT. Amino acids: CASSPPGLAGADTQYF.

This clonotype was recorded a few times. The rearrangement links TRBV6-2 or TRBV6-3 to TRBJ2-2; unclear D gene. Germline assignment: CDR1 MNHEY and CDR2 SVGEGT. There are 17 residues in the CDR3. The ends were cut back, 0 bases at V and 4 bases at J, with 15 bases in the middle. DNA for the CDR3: TGTGCCAGCAGTTACTCAGCTACCATGGTCGGCACCGGGGAGCTGTTTTTT. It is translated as CASSYSATMVGTGELFF.

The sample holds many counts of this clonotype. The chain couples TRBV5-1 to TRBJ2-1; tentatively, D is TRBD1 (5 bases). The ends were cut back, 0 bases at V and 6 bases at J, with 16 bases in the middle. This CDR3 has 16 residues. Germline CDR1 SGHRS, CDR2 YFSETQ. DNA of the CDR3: TGCGCCAGCAGCTTGGAACAGACAGTTCGGACCAATGAGCAGTTCTTC. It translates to CASSLEQTVRTNEQFF.

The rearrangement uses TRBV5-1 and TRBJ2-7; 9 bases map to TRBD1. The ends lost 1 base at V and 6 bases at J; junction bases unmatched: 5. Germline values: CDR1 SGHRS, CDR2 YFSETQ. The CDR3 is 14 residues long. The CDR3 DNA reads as TGCGCCAGCAGCTTGTACAGGGGGCTCGGCGAGCAGTACTTC. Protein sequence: CASSLYRGLGEQYF. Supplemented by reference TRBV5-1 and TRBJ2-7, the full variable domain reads KAGVTQTPRYLIKTRGQQVTLSCSPISGHRSVSWYQQTPGQGLQFLFEYFSETQRNKGNFPGRFSGRQFSNSRSEMNVSTLELGDSALYLCASSLYRGLGEQYFGPGTRLTVT.

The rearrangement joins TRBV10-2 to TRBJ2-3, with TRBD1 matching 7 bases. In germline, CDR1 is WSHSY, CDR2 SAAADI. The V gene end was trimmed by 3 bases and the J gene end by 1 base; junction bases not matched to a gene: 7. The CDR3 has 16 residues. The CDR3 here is CASSDYQGDGTDTQYF. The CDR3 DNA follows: TGCGCCAGCAGTGACTATCAGGGGGACGGCACAGATACGCAGTATTTT.

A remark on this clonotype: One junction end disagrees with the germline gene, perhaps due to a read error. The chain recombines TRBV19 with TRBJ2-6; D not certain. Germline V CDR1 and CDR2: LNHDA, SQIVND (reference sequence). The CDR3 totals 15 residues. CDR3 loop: CTSSASHSGANVLTF. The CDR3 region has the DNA TGTACCAGTAGTGCCAGCCACTCTGGGGCCAACGTCCTGACTTTC.

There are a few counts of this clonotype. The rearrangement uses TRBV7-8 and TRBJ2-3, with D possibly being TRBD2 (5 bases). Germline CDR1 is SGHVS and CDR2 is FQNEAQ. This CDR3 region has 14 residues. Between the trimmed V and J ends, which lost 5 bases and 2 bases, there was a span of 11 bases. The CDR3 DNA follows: TGTGCCAGCAGCCCAAAGGACTTCACAGATACGCAGTATTTT. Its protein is CASSPKDFTDTQYF. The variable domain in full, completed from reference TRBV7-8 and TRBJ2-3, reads GAGVSQSPRYKVAKRGQDVALRCDPISGHVSLFWYQQALGQGPEFLTYFQNEAQLDKSGLPSDRFFAERPEGSVSTLKIQRTQQEDSAVYLCASSPKDFTDTQYFGPGTRLTVL.

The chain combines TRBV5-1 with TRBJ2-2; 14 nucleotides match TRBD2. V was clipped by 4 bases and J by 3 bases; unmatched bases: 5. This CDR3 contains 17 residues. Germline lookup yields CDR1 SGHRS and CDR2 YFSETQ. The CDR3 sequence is CASSPGTSGRYTGELFF. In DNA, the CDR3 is TGCGCCAGCAGCCCCGGGACTAGCGGGAGATACACCGGGGAGCTGTTTTTT.

In DNA, the CDR3 is TGTGCCAGCAGCCCCAAGGGACAGGGAAGCAGGAACACTGAAGCTTTCTTT. Translated, it gives CASSPKGQGSRNTEAFF. The chain uses TRBV7-9 and TRBJ1-1; 9 bases are shared with TRBD1. The CDR3 is made up of 17 amino acids. Trimming took 5 bases from V and 1 from J; bases not matched to a gene: 11. Germline CDR1 and CDR2: SEHNR and FQNEAQ (reference sequence).

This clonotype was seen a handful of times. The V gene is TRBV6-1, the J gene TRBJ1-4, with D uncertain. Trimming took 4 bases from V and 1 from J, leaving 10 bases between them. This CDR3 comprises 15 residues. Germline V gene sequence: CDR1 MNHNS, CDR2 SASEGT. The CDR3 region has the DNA TGTGCCAGCAGTGCCTTGGGAGAAACTAATGAAAAACTGTTTTTT. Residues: CASSALGETNEKLFF.

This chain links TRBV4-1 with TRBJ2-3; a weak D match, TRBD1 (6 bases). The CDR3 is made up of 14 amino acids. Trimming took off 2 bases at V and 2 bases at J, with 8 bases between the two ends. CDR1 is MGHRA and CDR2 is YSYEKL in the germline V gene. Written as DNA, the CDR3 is TGCGCCAGCAGCCAAAACAGGGACACAGATACGCAGTATTTT. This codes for CASSQNRDTDTQYF.

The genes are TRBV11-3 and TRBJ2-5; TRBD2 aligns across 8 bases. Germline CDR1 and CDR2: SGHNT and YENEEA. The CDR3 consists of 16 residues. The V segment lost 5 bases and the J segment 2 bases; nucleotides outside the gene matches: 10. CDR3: CASSPLGGGAQETQYF. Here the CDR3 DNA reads TGTGCCAGCAGCCCCCTCGGGGGGGGGGCTCAAGAGACCCAGTACTTC.

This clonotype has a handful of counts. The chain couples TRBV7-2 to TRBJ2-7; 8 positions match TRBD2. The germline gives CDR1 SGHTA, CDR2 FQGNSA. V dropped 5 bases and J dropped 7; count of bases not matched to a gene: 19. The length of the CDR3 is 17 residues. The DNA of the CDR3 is TGTGCCAGCAGCCCGAAAAGCCCTTGGCGGGAGGTGGGGGAGCAGTACTTC. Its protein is CASSPKSPWREVGEQYF.

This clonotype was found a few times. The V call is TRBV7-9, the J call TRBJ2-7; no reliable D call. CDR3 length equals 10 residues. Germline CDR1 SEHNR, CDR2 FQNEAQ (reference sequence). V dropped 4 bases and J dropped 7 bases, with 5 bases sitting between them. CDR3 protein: CASSSEEQYF. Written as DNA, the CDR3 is TGTGCCAGCAGCTCGGAGGAGCAGTACTTC.

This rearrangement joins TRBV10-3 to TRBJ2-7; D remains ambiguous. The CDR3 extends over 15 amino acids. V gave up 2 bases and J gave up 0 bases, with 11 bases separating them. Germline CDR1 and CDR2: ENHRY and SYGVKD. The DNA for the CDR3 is TGTGCCATCAGTGAGGGCACCATTAGCTCCTACGAGCAGTACTTC. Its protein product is CAISEGTISSYEQYF.

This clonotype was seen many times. The CDR3 region is CASTIRQGNQPQHF. The CDR3 nucleotides are TGTGCCAGCACCATCCGGCAGGGGAATCAGCCCCAGCATTTT. The chain links TRBV6-1 to TRBJ1-5; D possibly corresponds to TRBD1 (6 bases). V was cut by 7 bases and J by 4 bases, with 14 bases left in between. Germline CDR1 is MNHNS and CDR2 is SASEGT. There are 14 residues in the CDR3.